A single sample gave rise to the 10 T cell receptor beta chains below, sequenced in a study of vaccination effects on CD4 cells after COVID-19. Their cognate antigens are unknown. Sequencing in the ViraFEST assay came after antigen-specific CD4+ T cells had been expanded with viral peptide pools, which were used to stimulate PBMC. Cultured cells yielded isolated CD4+ T cells after 10 days. This individual tested PCR-positive for SARS-CoV-2 infection between March and December 2020. Two-dose vaccination with either BNT162b2 or mRNA-1273 was given to the participants. The method was immunoSEQ multiplex PCR; TCRdb's version includes in-frame clones alone and lacks a portion of them. The table has over 10,000 clones, around 78% seen once. The specimen comprised CD4+ T cells from PBMCs cultured with HCoV-NL63 spike peptides, sampled after COVID-19 vaccination. These receptors came from a human donor who had a prior SARS-CoV-2 infection.

This clone was detected only a few times. The chain carries TRBV6-2 or TRBV6-3 and TRBJ2-1; D tentatively reads TRBD1 or TRBD2 (5 bases each). V was cut by 2 bases and J by 5 bases, with 7 bases left in between. This CDR3 is built from 13 residues. Germline CDR1 is MNHEY and CDR2 is SVGEGT. The CDR3 sequence is CASSYGGDNEQFF. CDR3 coding DNA: TGTGCCAGCAGTTACGGGGGAGACAATGAGCAGTTCTTC.

With regard to this clone: This CDR3 fails to terminate in the conserved phenylalanine or tryptophan, so it likely reflects a read error. It is unclear where the CDR3 begins or ends on the DNA, so no DNA is shown, and the CDR3 is as TCRdb lists it. This chain uses TRBV19 with TRBJ1-4. Germline V gene lookup returns CDR1 LNHDA and CDR2 SQIVND (reference sequence). The CDR3 has 8 amino acids, counting both end residues. The CDR3 sequence: CASSKRPV.

The chain uses TRBV2 and TRBJ2-7; 9 bases are shared with TRBD2. In germline, CDR1 is SNHLY, CDR2 FYNNEI. CDR3 length: 15 residues. V lost 2 bases and J lost 5; bases outside the gene matches: 7. The CDR3 spells CASSERREGRDEQYF. The CDR3 nucleotides are TGTGCCAGCAGTGAAAGGCGGGAGGGCCGGGACGAGCAGTACTTC.

This clone occurred a few times. CDR3 in DNA: TGTGCCAGCACTCTAATGGGGGCGGGCAATCAGCCCCAGCATTTT. Amino acid sequence: CASTLMGAGNQPQHF. The chain has TRBV28 and TRBJ1-5; TRBD1 is a possible D gene (6 bases). CDR3 length equals 15 residues. Germline CDR1 is MDHEN and CDR2 is SYDVKM. Deletions cut 7 bases from V and 2 bases from J, with 15 bases between.

The genes are TRBV5-5 and TRBJ2-5, with D perhaps given as TRBD1 or TRBD2 (5 bases each). Germline-derived CDR1 and CDR2 are SGHKS and YYEKEE (reference sequence). The CDR3 sequence is 15 residues long. The V and J ends lost 0 bases and 3 bases respectively, with 12 bases between them. CDR3 nucleotides: TGTGCCAGCAGCTTGGAAGGGACCATGGAAGAGACCCAGTACTTC. Translated: CASSLEGTMEETQYF.

V gene TRBV7-3 combines with J gene TRBJ1-1; D ambiguous. The CDR3 spans 13 residues. With 4 bases removed from V and 5 bases from J, the gap between germline ends came to 11 bases. The germline V gene encodes CDR1 SGHTA and CDR2 FQGTGA. The CDR3 bases are TGTGCCAGCAGCTATAACGTGGGTACTGAAGCTTTCTTT. As protein: CASSYNVGTEAFF.

The chain has TRBV7-3 and TRBJ2-6, with 7 bases identical to TRBD1. Germline loops: CDR1 SGHTA, CDR2 FQGTGA. This CDR3 region has 18 residues. V was clipped by 0 bases and J by 4 bases; unmatched bases: 9. The CDR3 bases are TGTGCCAGCAGCTTAACTGGGCCAGGGGGATCCGGGGCCAACGTCCTGACTTTC. This translates into CASSLTGPGGSGANVLTF. Supplemented by reference TRBV7-3 and TRBJ2-6, the full variable domain reads GAGVSQTPSNKVTEKGKYVELRCDPISGHTALYWYRQSLGQGPEFLIYFQGTGAADDSGLPNDRFFAVRPEGSVSTLKIQRTERGDSAVYLCASSLTGPGGSGANVLTFGAGSRLTVL.

This sequence joins TRBV5-1 and TRBJ1-2; 8 bases align to TRBD1. Germline loops: CDR1 SGHRS, CDR2 YFSETQ. The CDR3 has 15 residues. The junction had 10 bases not matched to a gene; V was cut back by 4 bases and J by 5 bases. The DNA for the CDR3 is TGCGCCAGCAGCAGTTTCCAGGGGGCCCGGTATGGCTACACCTTC. It specifies CASSSFQGARYGYTF.

The chain carries TRBV6-5 and TRBJ2-1; a possible D gene is TRBD2 (6 bases). V dropped 7 bases and J dropped 4 bases, with 14 bases sitting between them. The CDR3 runs 14 residues. Germline V lookup: CDR1 MNHEY, CDR2 SVGAGI. As DNA, the CDR3 is TGTGCCAGCACCCGGGACTTACCATACAATGAGCAGTTCTTC. Translation: CASTRDLPYNEQFF.

The chain recombines TRBV5-4 with TRBJ1-4; D not resolved. This CDR3 has 13 residues. Trimming pared 1 base from V and 5 bases from J, leaving 6 bases between. Per the germline V gene, CDR1 is SGHNT and CDR2 is YYREEE (reference sequence). Here the CDR3 DNA reads TGTGCCAGCAGCTTGCCGCCCAATGAAAAACTGTTTTTT. Its protein is CASSLPPNEKLFF.